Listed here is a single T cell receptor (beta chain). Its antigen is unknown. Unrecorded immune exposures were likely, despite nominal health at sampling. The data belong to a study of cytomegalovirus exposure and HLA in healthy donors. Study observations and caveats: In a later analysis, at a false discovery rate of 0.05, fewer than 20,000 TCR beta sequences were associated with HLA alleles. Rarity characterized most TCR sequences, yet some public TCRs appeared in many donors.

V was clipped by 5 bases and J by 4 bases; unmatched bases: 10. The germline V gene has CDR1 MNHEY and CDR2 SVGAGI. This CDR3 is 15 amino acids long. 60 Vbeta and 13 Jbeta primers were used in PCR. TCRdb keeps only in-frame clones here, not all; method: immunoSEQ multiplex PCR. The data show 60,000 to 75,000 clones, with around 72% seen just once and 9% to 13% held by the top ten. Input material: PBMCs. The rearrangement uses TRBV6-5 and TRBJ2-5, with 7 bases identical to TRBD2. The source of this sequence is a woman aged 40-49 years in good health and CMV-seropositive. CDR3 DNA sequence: TGTGCCAGCAGTCGACTAGCTCCGGCGGGAGAGACCCAGTACTTC. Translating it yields CASSRLAPAGETQYF.